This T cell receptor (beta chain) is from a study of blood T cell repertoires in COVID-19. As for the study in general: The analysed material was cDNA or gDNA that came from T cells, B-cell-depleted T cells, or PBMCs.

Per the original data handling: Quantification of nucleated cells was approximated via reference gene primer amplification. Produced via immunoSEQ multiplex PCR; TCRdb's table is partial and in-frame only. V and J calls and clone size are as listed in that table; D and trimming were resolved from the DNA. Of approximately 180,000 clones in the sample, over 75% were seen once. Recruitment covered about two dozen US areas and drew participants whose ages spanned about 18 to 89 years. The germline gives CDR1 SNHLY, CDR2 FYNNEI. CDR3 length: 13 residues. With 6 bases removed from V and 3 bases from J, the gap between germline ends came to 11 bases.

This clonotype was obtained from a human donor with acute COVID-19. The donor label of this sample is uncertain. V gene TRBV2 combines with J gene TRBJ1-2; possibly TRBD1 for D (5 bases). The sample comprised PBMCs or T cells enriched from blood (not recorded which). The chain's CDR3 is CASSVRVDYGYTF. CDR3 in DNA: TGTGCCAGCAGCGTCAGGGTTGACTATGGCTACACCTTC. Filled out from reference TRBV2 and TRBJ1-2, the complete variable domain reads EPEVTQTPSHQVTQMGQEVILRCVPISNHLYFYWYRQILGQKVEFLVSFYNNEISEKSEIFDDQFSVERPDGSNFTLKIRSTKLEDSAMYFCASSVRVDYGYTFGSGTRLTVV.